This T cell receptor beta chain is drawn from a study of CD8+ T cells in alopecia areata. General study points: Higher clonality than in normal scalp was seen in lesional scalp, especially alopecia totalis/universalis.

Isolated RNA was reverse transcribed into cDNA used as the sequencing template. Clones were read by immunoSEQ multiplex PCR, and TCRdb kept only the in-frame ones, dropping some. The repertoire includes 100,000 to 150,000 clones, about 57% of them detected once, and 3.5% to 5% sits in the top ten. Between the trimmed V and J ends, which lost 4 bases and 5 bases, there was a span of 11 bases. Germline-derived CDR1 and CDR2 are MNHNY and SVGAGI (reference sequence). The CDR3 has 13 residues. This clone has more than one count but fewer than ten. Its antigen remains unknown. Lesional scalp punch biopsies and peripheral blood were collected from alopecia areata patients.

The sequencing here drew on CD4+ T cells sorted from blood, taken at week 0. The clonotype comes from a human donor with alopecia areata. The J gene is TRBJ1-1, the V gene TRBV6-6; D not resolved. CDR3 loop: CASSSGTATEAFF. The CDR3 DNA sequence: TGTGCCAGCAGTTCAGGAACTGCGACTGAAGCTTTCTTT.